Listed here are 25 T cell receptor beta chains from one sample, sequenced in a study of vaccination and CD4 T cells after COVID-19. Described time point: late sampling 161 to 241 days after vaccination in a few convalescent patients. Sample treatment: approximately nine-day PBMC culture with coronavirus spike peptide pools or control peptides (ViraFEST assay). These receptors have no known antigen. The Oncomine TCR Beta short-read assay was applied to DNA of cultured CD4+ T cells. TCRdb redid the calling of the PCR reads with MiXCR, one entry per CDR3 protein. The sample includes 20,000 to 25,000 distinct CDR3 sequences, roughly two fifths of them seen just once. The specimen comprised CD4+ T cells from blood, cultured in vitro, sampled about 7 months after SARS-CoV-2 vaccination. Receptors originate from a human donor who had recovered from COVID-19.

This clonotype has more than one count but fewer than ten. This CDR3 is CASSSTGGSVYEQYF. The DNA for the CDR3 is TGTGCCAGCAGCTCCACAGGGGGAAGTGTCTACGAGCAGTACTTC. The rearrangement joins TRBV7-9 to TRBJ2-7; 8 bases are shared with TRBD1. CDR3 length: 15 amino acids. Germline trimming cut 4 bases from V and 3 bases from J; bases unmatched to any gene: 8. Germline V gene lookup returns CDR1 SEHNR and CDR2 FQNEAQ (reference sequence).

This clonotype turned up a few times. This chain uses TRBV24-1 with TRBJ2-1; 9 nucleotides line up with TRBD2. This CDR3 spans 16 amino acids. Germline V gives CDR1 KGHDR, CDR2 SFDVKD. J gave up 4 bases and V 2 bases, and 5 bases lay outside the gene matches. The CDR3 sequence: CATSDSASGTYNEQFF. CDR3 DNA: TGTGCCACCAGTGATTCAGCTAGCGGGACTTACAATGAGCAGTTCTTC.

The CDR3 DNA follows: TGTGCCAGCAGCCAAGGGACTGTCAACTATGGCTACACCTTC. Its translation is CASSQGTVNYGYTF. The rearrangement uses TRBV7-2 and TRBJ1-2, with D possibly being TRBD1 (5 bases). Germline values: CDR1 SGHTA, CDR2 FQGNSA. CDR3 length: 14 amino acids. With 5 bases removed from V and 2 bases from J, the gap between germline ends came to 12 bases.

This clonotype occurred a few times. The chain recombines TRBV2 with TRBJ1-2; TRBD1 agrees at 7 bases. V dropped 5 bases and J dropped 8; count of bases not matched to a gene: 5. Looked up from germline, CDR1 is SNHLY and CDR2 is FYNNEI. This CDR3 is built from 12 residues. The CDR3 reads CASSPGGFGYTF. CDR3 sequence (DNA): TGTGCCAGCAGTCCAGGGGGTTTCGGCTACACCTTC.

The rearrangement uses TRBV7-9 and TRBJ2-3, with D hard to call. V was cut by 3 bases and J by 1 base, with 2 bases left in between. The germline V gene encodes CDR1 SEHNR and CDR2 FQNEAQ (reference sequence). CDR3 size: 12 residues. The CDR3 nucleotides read TGTGCCAGCAGCTTTGGCACAGATACGCAGTATTTT. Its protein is CASSFGTDTQYF.

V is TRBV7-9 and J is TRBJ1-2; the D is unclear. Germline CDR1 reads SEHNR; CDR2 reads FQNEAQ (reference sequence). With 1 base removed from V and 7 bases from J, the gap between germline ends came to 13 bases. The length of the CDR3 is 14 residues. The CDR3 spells CASSLVSHVGGYTF. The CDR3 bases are TGTGCCAGCAGCTTAGTATCGCACGTGGGTGGCTACACCTTC.

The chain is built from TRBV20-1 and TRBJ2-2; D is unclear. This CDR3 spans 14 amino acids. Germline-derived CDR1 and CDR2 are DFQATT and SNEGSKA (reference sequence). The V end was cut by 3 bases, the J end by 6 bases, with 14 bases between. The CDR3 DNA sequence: TGCAGTGCTAGGGAGAGCTGGGGATCCGGGGAGCTGTTTTTT. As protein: CSARESWGSGELFF.

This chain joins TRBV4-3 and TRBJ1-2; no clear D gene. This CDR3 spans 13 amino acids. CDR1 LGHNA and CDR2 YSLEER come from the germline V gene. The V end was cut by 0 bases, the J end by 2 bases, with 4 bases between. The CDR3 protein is CASSQDHNYGYTF. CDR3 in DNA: TGCGCCAGCAGCCAAGATCACAACTATGGCTACACCTTC.

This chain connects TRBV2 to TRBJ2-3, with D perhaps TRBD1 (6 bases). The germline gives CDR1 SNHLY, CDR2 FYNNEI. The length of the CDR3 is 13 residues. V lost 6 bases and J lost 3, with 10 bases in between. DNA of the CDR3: TGTGCCAGCAGGAGCACAGGGACAGATACGCAGTATTTT. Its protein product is CASRSTGTDTQYF.

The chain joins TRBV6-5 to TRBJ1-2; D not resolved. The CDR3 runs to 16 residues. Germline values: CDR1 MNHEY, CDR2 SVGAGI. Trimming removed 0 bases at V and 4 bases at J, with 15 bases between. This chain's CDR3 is CASSYSSLAPTYGYTF. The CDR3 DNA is TGTGCCAGCAGTTACTCCTCCCTGGCACCGACCTATGGCTACACCTTC.

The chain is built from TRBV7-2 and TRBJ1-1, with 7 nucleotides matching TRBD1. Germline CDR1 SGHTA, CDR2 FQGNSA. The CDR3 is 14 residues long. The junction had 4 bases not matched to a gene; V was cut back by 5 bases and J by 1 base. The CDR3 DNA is TGTGCCAGCAGCGTCGACAGGGAGAACACTGAAGCTTTCTTT. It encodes CASSVDRENTEAFF.

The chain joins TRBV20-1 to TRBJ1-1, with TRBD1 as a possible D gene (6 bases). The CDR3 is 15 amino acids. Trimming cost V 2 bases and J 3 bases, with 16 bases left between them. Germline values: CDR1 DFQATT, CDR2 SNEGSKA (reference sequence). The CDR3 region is CSARIPGQRDTEAFF. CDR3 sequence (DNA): TGCAGTGCTAGAATACCGGGACAAAGAGACACTGAAGCTTTCTTT.

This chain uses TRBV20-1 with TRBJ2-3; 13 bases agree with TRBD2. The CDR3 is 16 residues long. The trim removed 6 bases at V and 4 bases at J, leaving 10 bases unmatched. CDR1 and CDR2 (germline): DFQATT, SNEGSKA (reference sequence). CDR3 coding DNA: TGCAGTGCACCCGGACTAGCGGGAGTGGGTGCAGATACGCAGTATTTT. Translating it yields CSAPGLAGVGADTQYF.

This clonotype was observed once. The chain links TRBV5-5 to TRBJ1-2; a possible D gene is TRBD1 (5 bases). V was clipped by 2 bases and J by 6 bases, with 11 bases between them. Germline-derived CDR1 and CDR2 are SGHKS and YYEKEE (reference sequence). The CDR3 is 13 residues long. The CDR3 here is CASSFAGVDGYTF. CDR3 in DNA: TGTGCCAGCAGCTTCGCGGGGGTAGATGGCTACACCTTC.

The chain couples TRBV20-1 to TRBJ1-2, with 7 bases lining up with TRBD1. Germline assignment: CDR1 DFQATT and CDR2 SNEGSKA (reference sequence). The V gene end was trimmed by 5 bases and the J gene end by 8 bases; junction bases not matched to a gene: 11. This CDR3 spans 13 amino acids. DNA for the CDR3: TGCAGTGCTGGCTCCCCAGGGGGGCGCGGCTACACCTTC. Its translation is CSAGSPGGRGYTF.

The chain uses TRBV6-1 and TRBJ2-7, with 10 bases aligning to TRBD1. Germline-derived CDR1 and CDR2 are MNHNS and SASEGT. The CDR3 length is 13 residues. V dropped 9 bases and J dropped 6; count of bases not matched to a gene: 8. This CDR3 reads CASAGTGEGEQYF. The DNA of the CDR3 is TGTGCCAGTGCCGGGACAGGGGAAGGCGAGCAGTACTTC.

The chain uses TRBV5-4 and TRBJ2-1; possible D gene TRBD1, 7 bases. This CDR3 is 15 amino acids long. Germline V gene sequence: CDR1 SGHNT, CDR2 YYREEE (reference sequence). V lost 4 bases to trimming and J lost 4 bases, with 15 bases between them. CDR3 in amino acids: CASSRTGAGYNEQFF. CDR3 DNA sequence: TGTGCCAGCAGCCGAACAGGGGCGGGGTACAATGAGCAGTTCTTC.

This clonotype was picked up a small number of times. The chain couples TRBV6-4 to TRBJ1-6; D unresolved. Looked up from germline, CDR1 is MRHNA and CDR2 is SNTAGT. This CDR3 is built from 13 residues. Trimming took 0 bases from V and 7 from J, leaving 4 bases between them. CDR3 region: CASSDSVNSPLHF. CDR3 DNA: TGTGCCAGCAGTGACTCGGTGAATTCACCCCTCCACTTT.

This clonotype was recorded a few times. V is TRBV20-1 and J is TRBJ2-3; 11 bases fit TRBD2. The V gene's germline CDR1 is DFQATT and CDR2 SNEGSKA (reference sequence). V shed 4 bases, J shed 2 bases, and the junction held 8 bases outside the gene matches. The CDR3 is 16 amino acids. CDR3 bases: TGCAGTGCTAATCCAGTAGCGGGGGGGGACACAGATACGCAGTATTTT. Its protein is CSANPVAGGDTDTQYF.

The CDR3 region is CASSPTWSETQYF. The DNA of the CDR3 is TGTGCCAGCAGCCCCACTTGGTCGGAGACCCAGTACTTC. The chain combines TRBV11-2 with TRBJ2-5; D gene uncertain. Per germline, CDR1 SGHAT and CDR2 FQNNGV. The CDR3 loop spans 13 amino acids. Between the trimmed V and J ends, which lost 5 bases and 5 bases, there was a span of 12 bases. The complete variable domain, with remaining parts taken from reference TRBV11-2 and TRBJ2-5, reads EAGVAQSPRYKIIEKRQSVAFWCNPISGHATLYWYQQILGQGPKLLIQFQNNGVVDDSQLPKDRFSAERLKGVDSTLKIQPAKLEDSAVYLCASSPTWSETQYFGPGTRLLVL.

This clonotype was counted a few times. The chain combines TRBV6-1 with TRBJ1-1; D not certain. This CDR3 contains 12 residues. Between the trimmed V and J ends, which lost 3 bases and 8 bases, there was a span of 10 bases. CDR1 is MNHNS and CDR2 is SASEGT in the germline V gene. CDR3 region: CASSDLYSEAFF. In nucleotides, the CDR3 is TGTGCCAGCAGTGATCTGTACAGCGAAGCTTTCTTT.

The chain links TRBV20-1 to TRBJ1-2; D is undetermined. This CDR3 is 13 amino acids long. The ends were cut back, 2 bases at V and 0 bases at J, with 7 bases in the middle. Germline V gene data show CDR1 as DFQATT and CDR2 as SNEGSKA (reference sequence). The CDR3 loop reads CSARLDTNYGYTF. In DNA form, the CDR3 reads TGCAGTGCTAGACTCGATACTAACTATGGCTACACCTTC.

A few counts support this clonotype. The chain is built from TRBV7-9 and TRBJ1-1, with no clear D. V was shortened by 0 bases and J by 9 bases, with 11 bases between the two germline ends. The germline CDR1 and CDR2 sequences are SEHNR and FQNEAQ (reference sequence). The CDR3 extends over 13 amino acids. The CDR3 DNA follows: TGTGCCAGCAGCTTAGCTACGGCCTACAAAGCTTTCTTT. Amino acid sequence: CASSLATAYKAFF.

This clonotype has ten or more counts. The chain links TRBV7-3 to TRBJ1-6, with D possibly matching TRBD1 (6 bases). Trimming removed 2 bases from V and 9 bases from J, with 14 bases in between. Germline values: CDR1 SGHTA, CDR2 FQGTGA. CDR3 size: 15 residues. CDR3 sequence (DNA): TGTGCCAGCAGCTTATTAGGTACAGGGCGTTCACCCCTCCACTTT. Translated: CASSLLGTGRSPLHF.

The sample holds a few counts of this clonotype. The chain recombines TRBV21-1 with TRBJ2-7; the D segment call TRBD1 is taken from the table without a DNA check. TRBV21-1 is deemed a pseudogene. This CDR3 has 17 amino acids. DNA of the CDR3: TGTGCCAGCAGCACGACGGATGGACAGGGGGCTACCTACGAGCAGTACTTC. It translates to CASSTTDGQGATYEQYF.